The 24 T cell receptor beta chains below come from one sample, sequenced in a study of blood T cells in healthy people across ages (dated by TCRdb to the mid-2010s). Library preparation employed 5' RACE. Sequencing used an Illumina HiSeq 2500. A second roughly 6 to 12 cycle PCR used a sample-barcoded 5' primer and a J-beta primer mix. The public sequencing data were trimmed at Q25 with fastp and processed into clonotypes with MiXCR by TCRdb, which kept only in-frame beta chains. One record per CDR3 amino acid sequence lists the most common genes and DNA. The sample table contains roughly 640,000 distinct CDR3 sequences; only one count was recorded for approximately 30% of them. Around a sixth of the sample goes to the ten largest clones. Input material: blood. These TCRs come from a woman older than 75 in good health.

The table lists this clonotype with many counts. CDR3 DNA: TGCAGTGCTCCCCCCGGGACAGGGGTCTACGAGCAGTACTTC. Translation: CSAPPGTGVYEQYF. The chain employs TRBV20-1 and TRBJ2-7; 10 bases line up with TRBD1. Germline V gene data show CDR1 as DFQATT and CDR2 as SNEGSKA (reference sequence). Trimming at V came to 5 bases and at J to 3 bases, leaving 7 bases not matched to a gene. The CDR3 sequence is 14 residues long.

This clonotype was counted at least ten times. This chain connects TRBV5-1 to TRBJ2-3; D tentatively fits TRBD1 or TRBD2 (5 bases each). Germline lookup yields CDR1 SGHRS and CDR2 YFSETQ. The CDR3 has 14 amino acids. Trimming left V 0 bases short and J 5 bases short, with 10 bases between. CDR3 bases: TGCGCCAGCAGCTTGGGGGACCCAAGAGATACGCAGTATTTT. Its translation: CASSLGDPRDTQYF. The whole variable domain, filled in from reference TRBV5-1 and TRBJ2-3, reads KAGVTQTPRYLIKTRGQQVTLSCSPISGHRSVSWYQQTPGQGLQFLFEYFSETQRNKGNFPGRFSGRQFSNSRSEMNVSTLELGDSALYLCASSLGDPRDTQYFGPGTRLTVL.

The V and J genes are TRBV12-3 or TRBV12-4 and TRBJ2-2, with TRBD1 identical over 10 bases. With 1 base clipped from V and 7 bases from J, the junction kept 6 bases outside the gene matches. The length of the CDR3 is 16 residues. Written as DNA, the CDR3 is TGTGCCAGCAGTTTAGTTCAGACAGGGGGCATCGGGGAGCTGTTTTTT. It yields the protein CASSLVQTGGIGELFF.

This clonotype showed up many times. The rearrangement joins TRBV5-1 to TRBJ2-1, with a tentative D call TRBD1 (6 bases). Germline CDR1 reads SGHRS; CDR2 reads YFSETQ. The CDR3 is 14 residues long. V dropped 4 bases and J dropped 3 bases, with 11 bases sitting between them. The CDR3 region is CASSMDSFYNEQFF. The CDR3 region has the DNA TGCGCCAGCAGCATGGACAGCTTCTACAATGAGCAGTTCTTC.

This clonotype was observed at least ten times. The chain employs TRBV5-1 and TRBJ2-5; 9 positions match TRBD2. CDR3 length: 17 residues. V was clipped by 0 bases and J by 0 bases; unmatched bases: 6. Germline values: CDR1 SGHRS, CDR2 YFSETQ. The CDR3 region is CASSLGLADSYQETQYF. The CDR3 DNA sequence: TGCGCCAGCAGCTTGGGACTAGCGGACTCGTACCAAGAGACCCAGTACTTC. Combining the CDR3 with reference TRBV5-1 and TRBJ2-5 gives the whole variable domain KAGVTQTPRYLIKTRGQQVTLSCSPISGHRSVSWYQQTPGQGLQFLFEYFSETQRNKGNFPGRFSGRQFSNSRSEMNVSTLELGDSALYLCASSLGLADSYQETQYFGPGTRLLVL.

The count of this clonotype is one. Just one base apart from a much larger clone, this may be a read error. The chain uses TRBV30 and TRBJ2-1, with 11 nucleotides matching TRBD1. The CDR3 is 14 residues long. CDR1 is GTSNPN and CDR2 is SVGIG in the germline V gene (reference sequence). J was trimmed by 10 bases and V by 4 bases; bases with no gene match: 9. Here the CDR3 DNA reads TGTGCCTGGAACCGGGACAGGGGGACCTACGAGCAGTTCTTC. Translating gives CAWNRDRGTYEQFF.

This clonotype was counted a few times. This may be a read error: a much more frequent sequence differs by one nucleotide. This chain connects TRBV6-2 or TRBV6-3 to TRBJ2-7; the D is unclear. The CDR3 consists of 13 residues. Germline values: CDR1 MNHEY, CDR2 SVGEGT. Trimming pared 7 bases from V and 2 bases from J, leaving 12 bases between. Here the CDR3 DNA reads TGTGCCAGCACCAAAACGAGCACCTACGAGCAGTACTTC. This gives the protein CASTKTSTYEQYF.

V and J are TRBV7-2 and TRBJ1-3; D call uncertain. From germline, CDR1 is SGHTA and CDR2 FQGNSA. The V gene lost 6 bases and the J gene lost 0 bases, with 9 bases spanning the gap. The CDR3 is 14 residues long. The CDR3 bases are TGTGCCAGCAGTCCCGAGAGCTCTGGAAACACCATATATTTT. This encodes CASSPESSGNTIYF. Full variable domain (remainder filled in from reference TRBV7-2 and TRBJ1-3): GAGVSQSPSNKVTEKGKDVELRCDPISGHTALYWYRQSLGQGLEFLIYFQGNSAPDKSGLPSDRFSAERTGGSVSTLTIQRTQQEDSAVYLCASSPESSGNTIYFGEGSWLTVV.

This chain uses TRBV20-1 with TRBJ1-5; D gene unclear. The germline V gene has CDR1 DFQATT and CDR2 SNEGSKA (reference sequence). Trimming left V 6 bases short and J 1 base short, with 13 bases between. The CDR3 extends over 14 amino acids. CDR3 bases: TGCAGTGCCAGAAATTTGAGGAGCAATCAGCCCCAGCATTTT. Translated, it gives CSARNLRSNQPQHF.

The genes are TRBV28 and TRBJ2-2, with 10 bases identical to TRBD2. In germline, CDR1 is MDHEN, CDR2 SYDVKM. The CDR3 runs 19 residues. V was clipped by 8 bases and J by 0 bases; unmatched bases: 15. The DNA for the CDR3 is TGTGCCAGCTGCCTAGCGGGGGTCGGCATGGATTCGAACACCGGGGAGCTGTTTTTT. Translation gives CASCLAGVGMDSNTGELFF.

With regard to this clonotype: No conserved phenylalanine or tryptophan is present at the end of the CDR3, so a read error is the likely explanation. The chain is built from TRBV5-6 and TRBJ1-6, with D possibly TRBD1 on 6 matching bases. The CDR3 contains 15 residues. Germline V gene data show CDR1 as SGHDT and CDR2 as YYEEEE. In DNA form, the CDR3 reads TGTGCCAGCAGCCGCCGGGCAGGGGACGGTTCACACCTCCACATT. Protein sequence: CASSRRAGDGSHLHI.

This clonotype was detected ten times or more. J is TRBJ2-3 and V is TRBV11-2; TRBD2 agrees at 9 bases. J gave up 4 bases and V 4 bases, and 9 bases lay outside the gene matches. The CDR3 runs 16 residues. The germline gives CDR1 SGHAT, CDR2 FQNNGV. The CDR3 DNA sequence: TGTGCCAGCAGCTCTCGGGGCGGGGGGGTCGCAGATACGCAGTATTTT. Translation gives CASSSRGGGVADTQYF. Looking up the rest from reference TRBV11-2 and TRBJ2-3 gives the full variable domain: EAGVAQSPRYKIIEKRQSVAFWCNPISGHATLYWYQQILGQGPKLLIQFQNNGVVDDSQLPKDRFSAERLKGVDSTLKIQPAKLEDSAVYLCASSSRGGGVADTQYFGPGTRLTVL.

The V and J genes are TRBV4-1 and TRBJ2-4; D ambiguous. The DNA end is a closer match to TRBJ2-5, so the J assignment may be wrong. The CDR3 sequence is 15 residues long. Germline loops: CDR1 MGHRA, CDR2 YSYEKL. CDR3 sequence (DNA): TGCGCCAGCAGCCCCTCGGTCCAAAGTCGGGAGACCCAGTACTTC. Translated: CASSPSVQSRETQYF.

This clonotype has more than one count but fewer than ten. The chain carries TRBV6-6 and TRBJ1-6; D is undetermined. V shed 0 bases and J shed 4 bases, with 7 bases lying between them. This CDR3 has 15 amino acids. CDR1 is MNHNY and CDR2 is SVGAGI in the germline V gene (reference sequence). The CDR3 spells CASSYSSEYNSPLHF. The DNA for the CDR3 is TGTGCCAGCAGTTACTCGAGTGAATATAATTCACCCCTCCACTTT.

The chain recombines TRBV5-6 with TRBJ2-2; weak D call: TRBD2 (5 bases). Germline CDR1 SGHDT, CDR2 YYEEEE. The V and J ends lost 5 bases and 1 base respectively, with 15 bases between them. The CDR3 runs to 16 residues. The CDR3 region has the DNA TGTGCCAGCAGACGCCGCGAGGGTAGGAACACCGGGGAGCTGTTTTTT. Protein product: CASRRREGRNTGELFF.

This clonotype was counted many times. The gene calls are TRBV5-1 and TRBJ2-6, with D hard to call. Trimming took 1 base from V and 0 from J, leaving 11 bases between them. CDR1 is SGHRS, CDR2 YFSETQ, per germline. The CDR3 extends over 17 amino acids. CDR3 nucleotide sequence: TGCGCCAGCAGCTTGAGAATTACTAACTCTGGGGCCAACGTCCTGACTTTC. It encodes CASSLRITNSGANVLTF.

The rearrangement uses TRBV20-1 and TRBJ1-5; 7 nucleotides line up with TRBD1. The length of the CDR3 is 14 residues. Trimming took 5 bases from V and 6 from J; bases not matched to a gene: 10. Germline CDR1 and CDR2: DFQATT and SNEGSKA (reference sequence). The CDR3 region has the DNA TGCAGTGCTTGGACAGGTCCGGAGGGTCAGCCCCAGCATTTT. Amino acids: CSAWTGPEGQPQHF.

To note about this clonotype: This may come from a read error, since a much larger clone is one base off. The V gene is TRBV3-1, the J gene TRBJ2-5; 9 nucleotides align to TRBD1. The CDR3 totals 13 residues. The V segment lost 7 bases and the J segment 7 bases; nucleotides outside the gene matches: 7. CDR1 and CDR2 (germline): LGHDT, YNNKEL (reference sequence). The CDR3 reads CASNQGQGVTQYF. In DNA, the CDR3 is TGTGCCAGCAACCAGGGACAGGGTGTGACCCAGTACTTC.

The sample holds many counts of this clonotype. V gene TRBV20-1 combines with J gene TRBJ2-5, with 8 bases matching TRBD1. This CDR3 comprises 14 residues. V lost 5 bases, J lost 4 bases, and 9 bases stayed unmatched. Germline V gene data show CDR1 as DFQATT and CDR2 as SNEGSKA (reference sequence). For the CDR3, the DNA is TGCAGTGCTGGCCCCAGACAGGGGACAGAGACCCAGTACTTC. Protein sequence: CSAGPRQGTETQYF.

V is TRBV28 and J is TRBJ2-5; the D gene could be TRBD1 or TRBD2 (6 bases each). The J call is uncertain, as TRBJ2-7 better fits the DNA end. The CDR3 is 13 residues long. Looked up from germline, CDR1 is MDHEN and CDR2 is SYDVKM. CDR3 protein: CASTTGATYEQYF. As DNA, the CDR3 is TGTGCCAGCACCACGGGGGCCACCTACGAGCAGTACTTC.

With respect to this clonotype: The junction and the germline gene differ at one end; a read error may be behind it. The J gene is TRBJ1-5, the V gene TRBV29-1; D perhaps matches TRBD1 (6 bases). This CDR3 comprises 12 residues. Per germline, CDR1 SQVTM and CDR2 ANQGSEA. The CDR3 protein is CCVGGGNQPQHF. The CDR3 nucleotides are TGCTGCGTTGGGGGCGGCAATCAGCCCCAGCATTTT.

This clonotype has a handful of counts. The rearrangement joins TRBV20-1 to TRBJ2-7; D not certain. Germline V lookup: CDR1 DFQATT, CDR2 SNEGSKA (reference sequence). V lost 5 bases and J lost 3, with 17 bases in between. CDR3 size: 14 residues. The CDR3 coding sequence is TGCAGTGCTCCGGCCCCGGCAGACGACTACGAGCAGTACTTC. It encodes CSAPAPADDYEQYF.

This clonotype appeared many times. The genes are TRBV4-2 and TRBJ2-3, with D uncertain. The germline V gene has CDR1 LGHNA and CDR2 YNFKEQ. This CDR3 is built from 16 residues. Trimming removed 1 base at V and 2 bases at J, with 13 bases between. The CDR3, as DNA: TGTGCCAGCAGCCAAGGTTCGAGACAAAACACAGATACGCAGTATTTT. This sequence encodes CASSQGSRQNTDTQYF.

Ten or more counts support this clonotype. This chain connects TRBV20-1 to TRBJ2-5; D might be TRBD1 or TRBD2, each matching 5 bases. Germline V gene data show CDR1 as DFQATT and CDR2 as SNEGSKA (reference sequence). Trimming removed 6 bases at V and 5 bases at J, with 16 bases between. CDR3 size: 13 residues. The CDR3 nucleotides are TGCAGTGCCAACCGGGACCGGGCGGAGACCCAGTACTTC. Its translation is CSANRDRAETQYF.